Below are 24 T cell receptor beta chains sequenced from a single sample in a study of T cell changes during pregnancy in multiple sclerosis. Using immunoSEQ multiplex PCR, the repertoire was profiled, and TCRdb retains in-frame clones only, with some absent. The sample records under 70,000 clones, 91% being singletons. The material was peripheral blood, obtained after pregnancy. These receptors were obtained from a female donor in good health, enrolled as a control in a pregnancy study.

This clone was seen once. CDR3 DNA sequence: TGTGCCAGCAGCGTAGGGGGGACAGGGGGCAATGAGCAGTTCTTC. Translation: CASSVGGTGGNEQFF. The V gene is TRBV9, the J gene TRBJ2-1; TRBD1 agrees at 11 bases. V dropped 0 bases and J dropped 6; count of bases not matched to a gene: 2. Germline V gives CDR1 SGDLS, CDR2 YYNGEE. The CDR3 contains 15 residues.

This chain connects TRBV6-4 to TRBJ2-1; TRBD2 matches at 8 bases. The J segment lost 7 bases and the V segment lost 10 bases, leaving 18 bases of the junction unmatched. The CDR3 sequence is 16 residues long. The germline CDR1 and CDR2 sequences are MRHNA and SNTAGT. CDR3 residues: CATRPAGGGSGNEQFF. In DNA form, the CDR3 reads TGTGCCACCCGACCCGCCGGCGGGGGGTCAGGGAATGAGCAGTTCTTC.

This chain uses TRBV30 with TRBJ2-7; possibly TRBD1 for D (6 bases). The V end was cut by 1 base, the J end by 4 bases, with 11 bases between. The length of the CDR3 is 13 residues. Germline V gene lookup returns CDR1 GTSNPN and CDR2 SVGIG (reference sequence). This CDR3 reads CAWSAWGRYEQYF. CDR3 DNA sequence: TGTGCCTGGAGTGCCTGGGGGCGTTACGAGCAGTACTTC.

Comments on this clone: At the DNA level, this CDR3 is encoded by other sequences in the same sample as well. The chain employs TRBV20-1 and TRBJ1-2, with unresolved D. V was cut by 0 bases and J by 7 bases, with 6 bases left in between. Per germline, CDR1 DFQATT and CDR2 SNEGSKA (reference sequence). The CDR3 is 11 amino acids. CDR3: CSARDRGGYTF. The CDR3 nucleotides read TGCAGTGCTAGAGATCGAGGTGGCTACACCTTC.

The V gene is TRBV4-3, the J gene TRBJ1-5; D is unresolved. The V and J ends lost 3 bases and 2 bases respectively, with 5 bases between them. The CDR3 is 13 amino acids. Germline CDR1 LGHNA, CDR2 YSLEER. CDR3 in DNA: TGCGCCAGCAGCCATACAGGCAATCAGCCCCAGCATTTT. Translating gives CASSHTGNQPQHF.

The V and J genes are TRBV5-1 and TRBJ2-1, with no clear D. V lost 0 bases, J lost 2 bases, and 15 bases lay in between. Germline assignment: CDR1 SGHRS and CDR2 YFSETQ. There are 17 residues in the CDR3. DNA of the CDR3: TGCGCCAGCAGCTTGGACGCTGGAGCCCGACCCTACAATGAGCAGTTCTTC. This codes for CASSLDAGARPYNEQFF.

The chain joins TRBV4-2 to TRBJ1-2, with D uncertain. The CDR3 spans 15 residues. From germline, CDR1 is LGHNA and CDR2 YNFKEQ. V shed 0 bases and J shed 2 bases, with 10 bases lying between them. CDR3 amino acids: CASSQESAANYGYTF. In DNA, the CDR3 is TGTGCCAGCAGCCAAGAATCCGCCGCGAACTATGGCTACACCTTC.

The chain uses TRBV2 and TRBJ2-5; 8 bases are a match to TRBD1. V lost 7 bases and J lost 4; bases outside the gene matches: 11. From germline, CDR1 is SNHLY and CDR2 FYNNEI. This CDR3 spans 15 amino acids. This CDR3 is CASNTGTGPVETQYF. DNA of the CDR3: TGTGCCAGCAACACCGGGACAGGACCTGTAGAGACCCAGTACTTC. The variable domain in full, completed from reference TRBV2 and TRBJ2-5, reads EPEVTQTPSHQVTQMGQEVILRCVPISNHLYFYWYRQILGQKVEFLVSFYNNEISEKSEIFDDQFSVERPDGSNFTLKIRSTKLEDSAMYFCASNTGTGPVETQYFGPGTRLLVL.

The V and J genes are TRBV5-4 and TRBJ2-1; D ambiguous. The CDR3 is 16 amino acids. Germline V lookup: CDR1 SGHNT, CDR2 YYREEE (reference sequence). V dropped 4 bases and J dropped 0 bases, with 14 bases sitting between them. The CDR3 bases are TGTGCCAGCAGCCAGGCACCCCACGGCTCCTACAATGAGCAGTTCTTC. Its protein product is CASSQAPHGSYNEQFF. Full variable domain (rest looked up from reference TRBV5-4 and TRBJ2-1): ETGVTQSPTHLIKTRGQQVTLRCSSQSGHNTVSWYQQALGQGPQFIFQYYREEENGRGNFPPRFSGLQFPNYSSELNVNALELDDSALYLCASSQAPHGSYNEQFFGPGTRLTVL.

The chain is built from TRBV4-1 and TRBJ1-1, with D unclear. The CDR3 contains 15 residues. Trimming left V 1 base short and J 4 bases short, with 13 bases between. The germline gives CDR1 MGHRA, CDR2 YSYEKL. The CDR3 region has the DNA TGCGCCAGCAGCCAAGTTGAGGGTCGGGGCACTGAAGCTTTCTTT. Translation: CASSQVEGRGTEAFF.

The chain joins TRBV10-3 to TRBJ1-3; D is unclear. Trimming stripped 6 bases from V and 0 bases from J, with 12 bases between. Germline loops: CDR1 ENHRY, CDR2 SYGVKD. The CDR3 is made up of 15 amino acids. CDR3 nucleotide sequence: TGTGCCATCAGCTTACTAGGAGACTCTGGAAACACCATATATTTT. This codes for CAISLLGDSGNTIYF.

This clone occurred once. The V call is TRBV7-7, the J call TRBJ2-5; 12 bases are a match to TRBD1. V shed 4 bases, J shed 7 bases, and the junction held 10 bases outside the gene matches. The CDR3 runs 16 residues. The germline CDR1 and CDR2 sequences are SSHAT and FNYEAQ (reference sequence). CDR3 residues: CASSSRDRGPFGTQYF. Here the CDR3 DNA reads TGTGCCAGCAGCTCCCGGGACAGGGGGCCTTTCGGGACCCAGTACTTC.

CDR3 amino acids: CASSIQGYNQPQHF. Written as DNA, the CDR3 is TGTGCCAGTAGTATCCAGGGCTACAATCAGCCCCAGCATTTT. The rearrangement joins TRBV19 to TRBJ1-5; the D gene is possibly TRBD1 (5 bases). Trimming removed 3 bases at V and 3 bases at J, with 9 bases between. The germline V gene encodes CDR1 LNHDA and CDR2 SQIVND (reference sequence). CDR3 length: 14 residues.

V and J are TRBV19 and TRBJ2-1; 9 positions match TRBD1. V trimming: 4 bases; J trimming: 8 bases; junction bases outside the gene matches: 3. The germline V gene has CDR1 LNHDA and CDR2 SQIVND (reference sequence). CDR3 size: 13 residues. CDR3 coding DNA: TGTGCCAGTAGTAGGGACAGGGTCTATGAGCAGTTCTTC. Its translation: CASSRDRVYEQFF.

CDR3 residues: CASSPGTGTYEQYF. The CDR3 region has the DNA TGTGCCAGCAGCCCCGGGACAGGGACATACGAGCAGTACTTC. The chain has TRBV7-9 and TRBJ2-7; 9 positions match TRBD1. Germline V gene sequence: CDR1 SEHNR, CDR2 FQNEAQ (reference sequence). The CDR3 extends over 14 amino acids. J lost 4 bases, V lost 5 bases, and 6 bases had no gene match.

The chain uses TRBV6-1 and TRBJ1-5, with D possibly being TRBD1 (5 bases). This CDR3 has 15 residues. Germline V lookup: CDR1 MNHNS, CDR2 SASEGT. The germline V and J ends were trimmed by 7 bases and 4 bases, with 17 bases remaining between them. The CDR3, as DNA: TGTGCCAGCATGAGTTTACAGGTCGGTAATCAGCCCCAGCATTTT. This translates into CASMSLQVGNQPQHF.

In this sample, this clone turned up once. This chain's CDR3 is CASSSTRGDTQYF. The CDR3 region has the DNA TGTGCCAGCAGCTCGACTAGGGGCGATACGCAGTATTTT. This rearrangement joins TRBV13 to TRBJ2-3; perhaps TRBD2 as D (6 bases). V lost 4 bases and J 6 bases, leaving 11 bases between the germline ends. The CDR3 extends over 13 amino acids. In germline, CDR1 is PRHDT, CDR2 FYEKMQ (reference sequence).

The chain links TRBV6-6 to TRBJ1-2, with 7 bases matching TRBD1. V trimming: 5 bases; J trimming: 0 bases; junction bases outside the gene matches: 6. The germline CDR1 and CDR2 sequences are MNHNY and SVGAGI (reference sequence). CDR3 length: 15 amino acids. Here the CDR3 DNA reads TGTGCCAGCAGTCACGGGACAGTCACTAACTATGGCTACACCTTC. Translated: CASSHGTVTNYGYTF.

This chain uses TRBV7-9 with TRBJ1-5; a possible D gene is TRBD1 (5 bases). V lost 3 bases and J lost 0, with 9 bases in between. This CDR3 comprises 15 residues. Germline lookup yields CDR1 SEHNR and CDR2 FQNEAQ (reference sequence). CDR3 protein: CASSLTEHSNQPQHF. The CDR3 DNA follows: TGTGCCAGCAGCTTGACAGAGCATAGCAATCAGCCCCAGCATTTT.

The chain combines TRBV9 with TRBJ2-2, with TRBD1 as a possible D gene (6 bases). The CDR3 is 15 amino acids. The germline V and J ends were trimmed by 5 bases and 0 bases, with 11 bases remaining between them. Germline V CDR1 and CDR2: SGDLS, YYNGEE. The CDR3 DNA sequence: TGTGCCAGCAGGACAGGTACGGCGAACACCGGGGAGCTGTTTTTT. This codes for CASRTGTANTGELFF.

This clone was detected once. One junction end disagrees with the germline gene, perhaps due to a read error. The V gene is TRBV7-7, the J gene TRBJ2-2; TRBD2 matches at 10 bases. CDR3 length: 18 residues. CDR1 SSHAT and CDR2 FNYEAQ come from the germline V gene (reference sequence). CDR3: CASSLIGASGGPTGELFF. The CDR3 coding sequence is TGTGCTAGCAGCTTAATCGGGGCTAGCGGGGGCCCCACCGGGGAGCTGTTTTTT.

The CDR3 here is CASTIDTFGSPLHF. CDR3 bases: TGTGCCAGTACCATAGACACGTTCGGGTCACCCCTCCACTTT. The chain carries TRBV19 and TRBJ1-6; D is uncertain. This CDR3 has 14 residues. V lost 7 bases to trimming and J lost 10 bases, with 17 bases between them. Germline V gene data show CDR1 as LNHDA and CDR2 as SQIVND (reference sequence).

The chain carries TRBV4-3 and TRBJ1-1; 10 nucleotides match TRBD1. Per the germline V gene, CDR1 is LGHNA and CDR2 is YSLEER. This CDR3 is 14 amino acids long. The junction had 0 bases not matched to a gene; V was cut back by 4 bases and J by 1 base. CDR3 protein: CASSRDRGNTEAFF. The CDR3 nucleotides are TGCGCCAGCAGCCGGGACAGGGGGAACACTGAAGCTTTCTTT.

The CDR3 loop is CAISGQGGTEAFF. The CDR3 bases are TGTGCCATCAGTGGACAGGGGGGGACTGAAGCTTTCTTT. The chain is built from TRBV10-3 and TRBJ1-1; the match to TRBD1 covers 9 bases. This CDR3 spans 13 amino acids. Germline-derived CDR1 and CDR2 are ENHRY and SYGVKD. After removal of 4 bases from V and 5 bases from J, the junction contained 2 bases not matched to a gene.